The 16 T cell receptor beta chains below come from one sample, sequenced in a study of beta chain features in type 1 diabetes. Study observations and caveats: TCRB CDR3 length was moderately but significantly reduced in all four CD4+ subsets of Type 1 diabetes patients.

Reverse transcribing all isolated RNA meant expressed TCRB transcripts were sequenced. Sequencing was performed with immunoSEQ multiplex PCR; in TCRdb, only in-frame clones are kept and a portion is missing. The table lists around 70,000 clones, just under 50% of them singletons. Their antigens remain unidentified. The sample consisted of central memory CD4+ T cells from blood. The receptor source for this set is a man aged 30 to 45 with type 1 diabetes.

CDR3 loop: CASILEPLSGGSGYNEQFF. CDR3 sequence (DNA): TGTGCCAGCATTCTCGAACCCCTTTCGGGGGGGAGTGGGTACAATGAGCAGTTCTTC. The rearrangement joins TRBV2 to TRBJ2-1; 8 nucleotides line up with TRBD2. The germline CDR1 and CDR2 sequences are SNHLY and FYNNEI. The V and J ends lost 7 bases and 4 bases, in that order; junction bases with no gene match: 21. This CDR3 is built from 19 residues.

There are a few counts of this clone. CDR3 in DNA: TGTGCCAGCAGCTTGGGAGGCGGGGGCTTCCCCTACGAGCAGTACTTC. Translation gives CASSLGGGGFPYEQYF. V gene TRBV5-6 combines with J gene TRBJ2-7; TRBD2 might be the D (7 bases). V was pared by 0 bases and J by 2 bases, with 15 bases between. The length of the CDR3 is 16 residues. Germline V gene sequence: CDR1 SGHDT, CDR2 YYEEEE. The full variable domain, completed using reference TRBV5-6 and TRBJ2-7, is DAGVTQSPTHLIKTRGQQVTLRCSPKSGHDTVSWYQQALGQGPQFIFQYYEEEERQRGNFPDRFSGHQFPNYSSELNVNALLLGDSALYLCASSLGGGGFPYEQYFGPGTRLTVT.

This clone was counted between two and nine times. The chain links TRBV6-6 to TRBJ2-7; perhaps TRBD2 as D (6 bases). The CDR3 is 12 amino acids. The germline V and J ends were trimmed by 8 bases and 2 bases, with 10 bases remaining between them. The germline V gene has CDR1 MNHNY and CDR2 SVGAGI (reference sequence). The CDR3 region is CASSGGTYEQYF. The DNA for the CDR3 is TGTGCCAGCTCTGGGGGGACCTACGAGCAGTACTTC.

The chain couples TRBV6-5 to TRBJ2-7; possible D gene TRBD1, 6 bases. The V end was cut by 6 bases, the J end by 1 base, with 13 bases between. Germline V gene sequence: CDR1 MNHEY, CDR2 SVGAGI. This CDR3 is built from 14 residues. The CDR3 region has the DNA TGTGCCAGCAGCTCGACAGGCAATTCCTACGAGCAGTACTTC. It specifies CASSSTGNSYEQYF.

CDR3 sequence: CASSLRGNTEAFF. The CDR3 bases are TGTGCCAGCAGTTTAAGGGGGAACACTGAAGCTTTCTTT. The rearrangement uses TRBV27 and TRBJ1-1; D is possibly TRBD1 (5 bases). V was trimmed by 2 bases and J by 1 base, leaving 5 bases between them. This CDR3 has 13 residues. Per germline, CDR1 MNHEY and CDR2 SMNVEV (reference sequence).

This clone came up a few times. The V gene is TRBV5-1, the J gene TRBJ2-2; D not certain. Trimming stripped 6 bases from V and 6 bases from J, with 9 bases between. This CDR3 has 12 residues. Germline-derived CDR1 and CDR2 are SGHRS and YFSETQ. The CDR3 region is CASNEPSGELFF. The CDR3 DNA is TGCGCCAGCAACGAGCCGTCCGGGGAGCTGTTTTTT.

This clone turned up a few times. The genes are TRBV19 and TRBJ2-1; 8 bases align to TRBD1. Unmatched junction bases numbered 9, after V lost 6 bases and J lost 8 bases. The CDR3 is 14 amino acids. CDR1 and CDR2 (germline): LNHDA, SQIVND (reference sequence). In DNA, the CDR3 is TGTGCCAGTAGGGACAGGGCGGACAGGGATGAGCAGTTCTTC. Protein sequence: CASRDRADRDEQFF.

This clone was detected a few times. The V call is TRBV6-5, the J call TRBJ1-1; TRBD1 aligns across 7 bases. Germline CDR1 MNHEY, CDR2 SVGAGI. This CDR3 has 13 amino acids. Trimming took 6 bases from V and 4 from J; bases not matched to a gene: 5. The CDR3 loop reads CASRPSGGTEAFF. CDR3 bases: TGTGCCAGCAGACCCTCAGGGGGCACTGAAGCTTTCTTT.

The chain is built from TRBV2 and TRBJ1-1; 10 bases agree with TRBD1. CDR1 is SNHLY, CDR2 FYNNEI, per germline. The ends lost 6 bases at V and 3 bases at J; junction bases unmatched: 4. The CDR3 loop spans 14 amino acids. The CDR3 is CASRDRGVDTEAFF. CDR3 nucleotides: TGTGCCAGCAGGGACAGGGGGGTGGACACTGAAGCTTTCTTT.

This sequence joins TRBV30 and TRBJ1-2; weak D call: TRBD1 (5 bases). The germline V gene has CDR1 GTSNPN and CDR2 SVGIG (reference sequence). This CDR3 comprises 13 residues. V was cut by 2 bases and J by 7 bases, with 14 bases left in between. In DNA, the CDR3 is TGTGCCTGGAGTCCGGGGGATCTGGGTGGCTACACCTTC. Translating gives CAWSPGDLGGYTF.

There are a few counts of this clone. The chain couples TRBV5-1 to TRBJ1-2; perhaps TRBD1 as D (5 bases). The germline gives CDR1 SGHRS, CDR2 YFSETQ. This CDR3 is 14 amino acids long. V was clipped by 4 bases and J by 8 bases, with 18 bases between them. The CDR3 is CASSPDGGGFGYTF. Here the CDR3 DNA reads TGCGCCAGCAGCCCGGATGGGGGAGGGTTCGGCTACACCTTC.

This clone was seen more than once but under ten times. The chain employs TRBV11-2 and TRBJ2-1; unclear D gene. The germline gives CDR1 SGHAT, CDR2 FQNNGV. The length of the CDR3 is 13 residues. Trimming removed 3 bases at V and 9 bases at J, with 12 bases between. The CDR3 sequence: CASSFPSESEQFF. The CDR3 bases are TGTGCCAGCAGCTTTCCCAGCGAGTCTGAGCAGTTCTTC.

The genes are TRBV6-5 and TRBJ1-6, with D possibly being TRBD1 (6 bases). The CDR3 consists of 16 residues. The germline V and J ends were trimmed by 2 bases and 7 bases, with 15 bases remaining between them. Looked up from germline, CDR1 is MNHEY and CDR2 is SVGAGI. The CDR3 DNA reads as TGTGCCAGCAGTTACGCACCGGGACAACGGAATTCACCCCTCCACTTT. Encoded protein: CASSYAPGQRNSPLHF.

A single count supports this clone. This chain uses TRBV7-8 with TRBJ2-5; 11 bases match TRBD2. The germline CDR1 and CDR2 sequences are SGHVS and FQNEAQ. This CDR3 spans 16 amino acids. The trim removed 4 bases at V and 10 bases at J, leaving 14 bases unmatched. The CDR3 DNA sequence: TGTGCCAGCAGCTACCTGACTAGCGGGGCCTCCGGGGACCAGTACTTC. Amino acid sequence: CASSYLTSGASGDQYF.

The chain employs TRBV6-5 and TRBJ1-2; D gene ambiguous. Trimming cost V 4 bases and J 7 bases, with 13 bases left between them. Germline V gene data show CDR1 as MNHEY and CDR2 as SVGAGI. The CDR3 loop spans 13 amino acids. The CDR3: CASSSPHGSGYTF. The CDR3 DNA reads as TGTGCCAGCAGTTCCCCTCACGGGAGTGGCTACACCTTC.

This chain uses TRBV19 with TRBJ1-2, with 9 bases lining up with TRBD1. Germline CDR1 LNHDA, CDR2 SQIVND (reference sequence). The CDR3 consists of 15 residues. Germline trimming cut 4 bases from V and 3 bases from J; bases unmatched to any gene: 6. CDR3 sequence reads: CASSTPGQGYYGYTF. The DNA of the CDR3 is TGTGCCAGTAGTACACCGGGACAGGGCTACTATGGCTACACCTTC.